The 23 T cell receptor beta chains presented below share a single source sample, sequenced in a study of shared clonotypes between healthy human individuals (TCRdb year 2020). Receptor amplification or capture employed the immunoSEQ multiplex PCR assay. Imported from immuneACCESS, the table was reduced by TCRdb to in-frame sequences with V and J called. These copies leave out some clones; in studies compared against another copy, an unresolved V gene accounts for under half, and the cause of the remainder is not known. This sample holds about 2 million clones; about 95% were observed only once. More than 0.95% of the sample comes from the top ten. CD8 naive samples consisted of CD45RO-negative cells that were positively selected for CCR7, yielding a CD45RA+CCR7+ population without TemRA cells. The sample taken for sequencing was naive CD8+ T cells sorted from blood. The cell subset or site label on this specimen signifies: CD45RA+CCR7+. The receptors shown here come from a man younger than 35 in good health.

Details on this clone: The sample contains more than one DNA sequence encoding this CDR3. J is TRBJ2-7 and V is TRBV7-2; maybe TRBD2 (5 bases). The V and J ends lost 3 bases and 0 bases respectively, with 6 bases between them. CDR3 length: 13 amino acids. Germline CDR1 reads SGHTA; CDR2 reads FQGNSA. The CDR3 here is CASSFGLSYEQYF. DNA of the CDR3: TGTGCCAGCAGCTTCGGACTCTCCTACGAGCAGTACTTC.

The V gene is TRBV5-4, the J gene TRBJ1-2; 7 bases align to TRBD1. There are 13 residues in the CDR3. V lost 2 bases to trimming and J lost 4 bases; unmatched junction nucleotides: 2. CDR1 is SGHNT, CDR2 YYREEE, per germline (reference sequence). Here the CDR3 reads CASSFWTGYGYTF. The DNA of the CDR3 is TGTGCCAGCAGCTTTTGGACAGGCTATGGCTACACCTTC.

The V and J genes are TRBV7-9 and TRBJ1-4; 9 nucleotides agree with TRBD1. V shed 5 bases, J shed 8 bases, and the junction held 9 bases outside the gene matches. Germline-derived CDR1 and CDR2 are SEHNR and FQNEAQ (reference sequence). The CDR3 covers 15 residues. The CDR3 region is CASSHIRDRDEKLFF. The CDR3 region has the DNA TGTGCCAGCAGCCACATCCGGGACAGGGACGAAAAACTGTTTTTT.

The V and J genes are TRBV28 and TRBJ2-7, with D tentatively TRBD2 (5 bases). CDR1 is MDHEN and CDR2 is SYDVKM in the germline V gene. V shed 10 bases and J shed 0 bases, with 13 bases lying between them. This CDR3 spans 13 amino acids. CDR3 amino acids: CAIGVGDSYEQYF. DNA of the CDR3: TGTGCCATTGGTGTCGGGGACTCCTACGAGCAGTACTTC.

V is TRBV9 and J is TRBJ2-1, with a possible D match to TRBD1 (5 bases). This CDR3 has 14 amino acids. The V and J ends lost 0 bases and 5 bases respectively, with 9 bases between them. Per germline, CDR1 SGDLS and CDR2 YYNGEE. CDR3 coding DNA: TGTGCCAGCAGCGTAGGGGGCCGGAACAATGAGCAGTTCTTC. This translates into CASSVGGRNNEQFF.

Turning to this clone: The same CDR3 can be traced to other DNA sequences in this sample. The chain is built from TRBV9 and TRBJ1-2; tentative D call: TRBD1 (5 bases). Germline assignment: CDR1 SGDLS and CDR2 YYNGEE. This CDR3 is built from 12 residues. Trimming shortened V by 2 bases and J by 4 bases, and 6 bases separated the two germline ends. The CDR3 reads CASSVQGYGYTF. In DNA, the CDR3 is TGTGCCAGCAGCGTCCAGGGCTATGGCTACACCTTC. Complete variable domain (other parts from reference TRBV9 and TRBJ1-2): DSGVTQTPKHLITATGQRVTLRCSPRSGDLSVYWYQQSLDQGLQFLIQYYNGEERAKGNILERFSAQQFPDLHSELNLSSLELGDSALYFCASSVQGYGYTFGSGTRLTVV.

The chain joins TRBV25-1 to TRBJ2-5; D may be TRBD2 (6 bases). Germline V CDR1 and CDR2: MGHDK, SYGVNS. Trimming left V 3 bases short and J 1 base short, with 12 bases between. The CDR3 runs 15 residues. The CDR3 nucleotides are TGTGCCAGCAGTGATACTCGGACTACCCAAGAGACCCAGTACTTC. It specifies CASSDTRTTQETQYF.

The CDR3 DNA reads as TGTGCCAGCAGTACACGGACAGGGGGCGGGAGGAACATTCAGTACTTC. Protein: CASSTRTGGGRNIQYF. The rearrangement uses TRBV27 and TRBJ2-4, with 11 bases matching TRBD1. The trim removed 5 bases at V and 7 bases at J, leaving 10 bases unmatched. The CDR3 totals 16 residues. Germline CDR1 MNHEY, CDR2 SMNVEV (reference sequence).

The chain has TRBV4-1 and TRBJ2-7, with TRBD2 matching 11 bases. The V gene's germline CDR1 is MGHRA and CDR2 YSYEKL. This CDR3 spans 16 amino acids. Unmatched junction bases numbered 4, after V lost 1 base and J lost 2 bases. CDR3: CASSQAWGLAAYEQYF. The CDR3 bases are TGCGCCAGCAGCCAAGCCTGGGGACTAGCGGCCTACGAGCAGTACTTC.

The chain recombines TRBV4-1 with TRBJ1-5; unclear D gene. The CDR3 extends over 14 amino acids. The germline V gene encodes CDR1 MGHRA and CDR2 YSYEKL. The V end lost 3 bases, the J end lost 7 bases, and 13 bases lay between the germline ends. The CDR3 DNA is TGCGCCAGCAGCCACATCCAAGTGGGCCAGCCCCAGCATTTT. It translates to CASSHIQVGQPQHF.

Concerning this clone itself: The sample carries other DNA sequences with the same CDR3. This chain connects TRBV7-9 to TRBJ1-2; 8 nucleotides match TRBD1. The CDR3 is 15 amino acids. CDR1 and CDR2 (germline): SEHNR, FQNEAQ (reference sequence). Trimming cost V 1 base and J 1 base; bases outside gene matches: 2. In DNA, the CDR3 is TGTGCCAGCAGCTTAGGGACAGGGTATAACTATGGCTACACCTTC. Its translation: CASSLGTGYNYGYTF.

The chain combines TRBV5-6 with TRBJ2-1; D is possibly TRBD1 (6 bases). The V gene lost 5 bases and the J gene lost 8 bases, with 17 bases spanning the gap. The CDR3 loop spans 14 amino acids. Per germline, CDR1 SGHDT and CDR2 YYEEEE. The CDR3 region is CASSFTGIRDEQFF. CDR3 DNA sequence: TGTGCCAGCAGTTTTACAGGGATTCGGGATGAGCAGTTCTTC. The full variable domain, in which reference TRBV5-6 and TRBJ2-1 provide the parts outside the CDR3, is DAGVTQSPTHLIKTRGQQVTLRCSPKSGHDTVSWYQQALGQGPQFIFQYYEEEERQRGNFPDRFSGHQFPNYSSELNVNALLLGDSALYLCASSFTGIRDEQFFGPGTRLTVL.

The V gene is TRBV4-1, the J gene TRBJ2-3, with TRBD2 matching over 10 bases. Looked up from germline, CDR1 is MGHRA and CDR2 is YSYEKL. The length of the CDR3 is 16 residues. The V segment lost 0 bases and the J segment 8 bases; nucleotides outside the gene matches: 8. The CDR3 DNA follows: TGCGCCAGCAGCCAAGAGGGCGGGCTAGCGGGGGTTACGCAGTATTTT. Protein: CASSQEGGLAGVTQYF.

The CDR3 nucleotides are TGTGCCAGCAGTTTAGCGATCTACACCGGGGAGCTGTTTTTT. It yields the protein CASSLAIYTGELFF. The chain recombines TRBV27 with TRBJ2-2; D not certain. V dropped 2 bases and J dropped 3 bases, with 7 bases sitting between them. The CDR3 is made up of 14 amino acids. CDR1 and CDR2 from the germline V gene are MNHEY and SMNVEV (reference sequence).

The CDR3 spells CASSQLTQGASEQYF. CDR3 DNA: TGCGCCAGCAGCCAATTAACACAGGGGGCAAGTGAGCAGTACTTC. The chain joins TRBV4-3 to TRBJ2-7, with TRBD1 matching over 9 bases. The J segment lost 7 bases and the V segment lost 2 bases, leaving 9 bases of the junction unmatched. The germline V gene has CDR1 LGHNA and CDR2 YSLEER. The CDR3 is 15 residues long.

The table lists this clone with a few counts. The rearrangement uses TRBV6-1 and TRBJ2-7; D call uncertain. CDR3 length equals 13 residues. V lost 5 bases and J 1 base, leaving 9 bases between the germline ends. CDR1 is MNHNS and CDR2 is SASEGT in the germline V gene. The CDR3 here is CASSFTASYEQYF. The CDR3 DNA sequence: TGTGCCAGCAGTTTTACGGCGTCCTACGAGCAGTACTTC.

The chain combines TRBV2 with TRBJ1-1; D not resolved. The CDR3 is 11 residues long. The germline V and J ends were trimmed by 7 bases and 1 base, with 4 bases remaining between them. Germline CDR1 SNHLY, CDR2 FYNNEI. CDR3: CASNRNTEAFF. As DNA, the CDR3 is TGTGCCAGCAATCGGAACACTGAAGCTTTCTTT.

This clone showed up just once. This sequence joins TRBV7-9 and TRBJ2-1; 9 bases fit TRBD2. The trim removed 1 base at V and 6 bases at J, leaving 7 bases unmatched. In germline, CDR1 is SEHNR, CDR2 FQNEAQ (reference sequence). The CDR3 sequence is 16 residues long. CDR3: CASSLGREGPGNEQFF. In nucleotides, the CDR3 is TGTGCCAGCAGCTTAGGGCGGGAGGGCCCAGGCAATGAGCAGTTCTTC. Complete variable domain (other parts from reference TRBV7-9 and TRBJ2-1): DTGVSQNPRHKITKRGQNVTFRCDPISEHNRLYWYRQTLGQGPEFLTYFQNEAQLEKSRLLSDRFSAERPKGSFSTLEIQRTEQGDSAMYLCASSLGREGPGNEQFFGPGTRLTVL.

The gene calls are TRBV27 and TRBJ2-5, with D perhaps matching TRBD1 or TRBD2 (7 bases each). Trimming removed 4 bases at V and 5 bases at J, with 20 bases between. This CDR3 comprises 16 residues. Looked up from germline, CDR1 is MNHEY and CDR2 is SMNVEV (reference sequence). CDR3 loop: CASSSWEGAHIETQYF. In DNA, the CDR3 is TGTGCCAGCAGTTCTTGGGAGGGGGCGCATATCGAGACCCAGTACTTC.

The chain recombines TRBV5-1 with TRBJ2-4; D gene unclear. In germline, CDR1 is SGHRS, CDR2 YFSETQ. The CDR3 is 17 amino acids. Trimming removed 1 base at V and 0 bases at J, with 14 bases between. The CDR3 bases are TGCGCCAGCAGCTTGAAGGAAGGTCTGGGAGCCAAAAACATTCAGTACTTC. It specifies CASSLKEGLGAKNIQYF.

The CDR3 DNA reads as TGCGCCAGCAGCCGAATGTTGAGCTCCTACAATGAGCAGTTCTTC. Translated, it gives CASSRMLSSYNEQFF. The rearrangement links TRBV4-3 to TRBJ2-1; D is unclear. V dropped 4 bases and J dropped 0 bases, with 10 bases sitting between them. Germline V gene sequence: CDR1 LGHNA, CDR2 YSLEER. The CDR3 spans 15 residues.

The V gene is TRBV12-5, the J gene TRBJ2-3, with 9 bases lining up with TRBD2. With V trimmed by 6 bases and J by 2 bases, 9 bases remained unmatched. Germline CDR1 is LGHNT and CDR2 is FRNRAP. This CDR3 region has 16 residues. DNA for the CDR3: TGTGCTAGTGGGCTGACTAGCGGAAGAGACACAGATACGCAGTATTTT. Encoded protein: CASGLTSGRDTDTQYF. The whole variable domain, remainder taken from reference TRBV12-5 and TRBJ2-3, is DARVTQTPRHKVTEMGQEVTMRCQPILGHNTVFWYRQTMMQGLELLAYFRNRAPLDDSGMPKDRFSAEMPDATLATLKIQPSEPRDSAVYFCASGLTSGRDTDTQYFGPGTRLTVL.

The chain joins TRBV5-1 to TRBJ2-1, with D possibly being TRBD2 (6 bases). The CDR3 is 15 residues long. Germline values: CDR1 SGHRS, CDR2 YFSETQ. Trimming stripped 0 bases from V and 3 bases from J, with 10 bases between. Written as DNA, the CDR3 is TGCGCCAGCAGCTTGGGGGCCGGGGGCTACAATGAGCAGTTCTTC. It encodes CASSLGAGGYNEQFF.